These 14 T cell receptor beta chains were all obtained from the same sample, sequenced in a study of T cell changes during pregnancy in multiple sclerosis. Sequenced by immunoSEQ multiplex PCR; TCRdb stores in-frame clones only, minus some. The sample has under 55,000 clones; about nine tenths are singletons. The material sequenced was CD8+ T cells from peripheral blood mononuclear cells, taken after pregnancy. The source is a female donor with multiple sclerosis, enrolled in a pregnancy study.

J is TRBJ2-7 and V is TRBV14; D not certain. Trimming cost V 0 bases and J 2 bases, with 11 bases left between them. CDR1 is SGHDN, CDR2 FVKESK, per germline. The CDR3 covers 15 residues. The CDR3 sequence is CASSQEATNAYEQYF. In nucleotides, the CDR3 is TGTGCCAGCAGCCAAGAGGCCACGAACGCCTACGAGCAGTACTTC. The whole variable domain, remainder taken from reference TRBV14 and TRBJ2-7, is EAGVTQFPSHSVIEKGQTVTLRCDPISGHDNLYWYRRVMGKEIKFLLHFVKESKQDESGMPNNRFLAERTGGTYSTLKVQPAELEDSGVYFCASSQEATNAYEQYFGPGTRLTVT.

The chain couples TRBV5-1 to TRBJ2-3, with D hard to call. There are 15 residues in the CDR3. The V and J ends lost 4 bases and 2 bases respectively, with 14 bases between them. From germline, CDR1 is SGHRS and CDR2 YFSETQ. The CDR3 sequence: CASSPAGDNTDTQYF. CDR3 nucleotide sequence: TGCGCCAGCAGCCCGGCCGGAGATAACACAGATACGCAGTATTTT.

CDR3 amino acids: CASSQFSGTEAFF. CDR3 DNA sequence: TGTGCCAGCAGCCAATTCTCCGGTACTGAAGCTTTCTTT. The chain uses TRBV16 and TRBJ1-1; D remains unclear. V was shortened by 1 base and J by 5 bases, with 8 bases between the two germline ends. This CDR3 spans 13 amino acids. Germline assignment: CDR1 KGHSY and CDR2 FQNENV. Supplemented by reference TRBV16 and TRBJ1-1, the full variable domain reads GEEVAQTPKHLVRGEGQKAKLYCAPIKGHSYVFWYQQVLKNEFKFLISFQNENVFDETGMPKERFSAKCLPNSPCSLEIQATKLEDSAVYFCASSQFSGTEAFFGQGTRLTVV.

The CDR3 DNA reads TGTGCCAGCAGCTTAGCACTAGGACAGGGGAACACTGAAGCTTTCTTT. It translates to CASSLALGQGNTEAFF. The chain couples TRBV7-9 to TRBJ1-1, with 8 bases that match TRBD1. This CDR3 contains 16 residues. With V trimmed by 0 bases and J by 1 base, 4 bases remained unmatched. Germline V CDR1 and CDR2: SEHNR, FQNEAQ (reference sequence).

This sequence joins TRBV4-2 and TRBJ1-6; possible D gene TRBD1, 5 bases. This CDR3 region has 15 residues. V shed 0 bases and J shed 8 bases, with 11 bases lying between them. Germline CDR1 and CDR2: LGHNA and YNFKEQ. CDR3 sequence reads: CASSQDRGGDSPLHF. The CDR3 DNA reads TGTGCCAGCAGCCAAGATAGGGGAGGGGATTCACCCCTCCACTTT.

This chain links TRBV9 with TRBJ1-1, with TRBD1 matching over 7 bases. In germline, CDR1 is SGDLS, CDR2 YYNGEE. With 2 bases clipped from V and 1 base from J, the junction kept 2 bases outside the gene matches. The CDR3 spans 14 residues. CDR3 loop: CASSVGQTNTEAFF. CDR3 sequence (DNA): TGTGCCAGCAGCGTGGGACAGACGAACACTGAAGCTTTCTTT.

The chain is built from TRBV27 and TRBJ1-5, with D tentatively TRBD1 (6 bases). Per germline, CDR1 MNHEY and CDR2 SMNVEV (reference sequence). The CDR3 runs to 15 residues. V was pared by 4 bases and J by 3 bases, with 13 bases between. The CDR3 is CASSSLRQDNQPQHF. CDR3 bases: TGTGCCAGCAGTTCCCTCCGACAGGACAATCAGCCCCAGCATTTT.

This clone occurred a few times. The chain carries TRBV7-2 and TRBJ1-5; D is unresolved. Germline CDR1 is SGHTA and CDR2 is FQGNSA. The CDR3 sequence is 15 residues long. V lost 6 bases and J lost 1, with 13 bases in between. The CDR3 loop reads CASSFSLESNQPQHF. In DNA, the CDR3 is TGTGCCAGCAGTTTCAGTTTGGAGAGCAATCAGCCCCAGCATTTT.

The rearrangement links TRBV7-9 to TRBJ2-3; D might be TRBD1 (6 bases). The CDR3 runs 16 residues. Between the trimmed V and J ends, which lost 5 bases and 0 bases, there was a span of 15 bases. Germline assignment: CDR1 SEHNR and CDR2 FQNEAQ (reference sequence). DNA of the CDR3: TGTGCCAGCAGCCCTTTAGAGGGGGTTAGCACAGATACGCAGTATTTT. Translated: CASSPLEGVSTDTQYF. The variable domain in full, completed from reference TRBV7-9 and TRBJ2-3, reads DTGVSQNPRHKITKRGQNVTFRCDPISEHNRLYWYRQTLGQGPEFLTYFQNEAQLEKSRLLSDRFSAERPKGSFSTLEIQRTEQGDSAMYLCASSPLEGVSTDTQYFGPGTRLTVL.

The chain has TRBV5-1 and TRBJ2-3; 12 nucleotides agree with TRBD2. Looked up from germline, CDR1 is SGHRS and CDR2 is YFSETQ. V shed 3 bases, J shed 2 bases, and the junction held 7 bases outside the gene matches. This CDR3 has 17 amino acids. The CDR3 DNA reads as TGCGCCAGCAGCTCGCGACTAGCGGGGGCTCTCACAGATACGCAGTATTTT. Its protein product is CASSSRLAGALTDTQYF.

The chain's CDR3 is CASSYGEGTEAFF. The CDR3 nucleotides read TGTGCCAGCAGTTACGGGGAGGGCACTGAAGCTTTCTTT. The chain recombines TRBV6-5 with TRBJ1-1, with D unresolved. The CDR3 is made up of 13 amino acids. V lost 2 bases and J lost 4, with 8 bases in between. From germline, CDR1 is MNHEY and CDR2 SVGAGI.

CDR3 coding DNA: TGTGCCAGCAGCTTGGACAAGCCTGAGCAGTTCTTC. Residues: CASSLDKPEQFF. This chain links TRBV7-9 with TRBJ2-1; TRBD1 is a possible D gene (5 bases). Deletions cut 3 bases from V and 9 bases from J, with 9 bases between. The CDR3 spans 12 residues. Germline lookup yields CDR1 SEHNR and CDR2 FQNEAQ (reference sequence).

The J gene is TRBJ2-7, the V gene TRBV14; the D is unclear. CDR1 is SGHDN, CDR2 FVKESK, per germline. This CDR3 is built from 13 residues. The germline V and J ends were trimmed by 3 bases and 1 base, with 7 bases remaining between them. The CDR3 bases are TGTGCCAGCAGCCAGCCTAGTTCCTACGAGCAGTACTTC. Translation: CASSQPSSYEQYF.

The chain couples TRBV30 to TRBJ1-5, with 7 bases identical to TRBD1. Germline loops: CDR1 GTSNPN, CDR2 SVGIG (reference sequence). CDR3 size: 13 residues. Losses at the gene ends were 4 bases for V and 1 base for J; bases not matched to a gene: 1. CDR3 sequence: CAWTGGSNQPQHF. The CDR3 DNA reads as TGTGCCTGGACAGGGGGGAGCAATCAGCCCCAGCATTTT.